This T cell receptor beta chain is drawn from a study of OX40 agonist ivuxolimab in advanced cancers. Turning to the study itself: Partial responses were observed in three patients, of whom one had hepatocellular carcinoma and two had cutaneous melanoma. Whole-study results and caveats: At 0.1 to 3.0 mg/kg, CD4+ and CD8+ blood T cells expanded clonally by week 6. Fewer expanded clones were found on average in CD4+ than in CD8+ T cells.

About this clone: What it recognizes is unknown.

Clones were read by immunoSEQ multiplex PCR, and TCRdb kept only the in-frame ones, dropping some. The sample yields fewer than 130,000 clones, approximately 89% seen once. V was shortened by 5 bases and J by 1 base, with 14 bases between the two germline ends. The CDR3 loop spans 15 amino acids. Germline V lookup: CDR1 SGHTA, CDR2 FQGTGA. The specimen comprised CD4+ or CD8+ T cells sorted from blood, sampled in a trial of the OX40 agonist ivuxolimab. The chain links TRBV7-3 to TRBJ1-2; D not certain. The clonotype originates from an adult with an advanced solid tumor such as melanoma, head and neck, liver or kidney cancer. CDR3 loop: CASSPGFTDNYGYTF. The DNA for the CDR3 is TGTGCCAGCAGCCCGGGATTCACCGATAACTATGGCTACACCTTC. Full variable domain (outside the CDR3, taken from reference TRBV7-3 and TRBJ1-2): GAGVSQTPSNKVTEKGKYVELRCDPISGHTALYWYRQSLGQGPEFLIYFQGTGAADDSGLPNDRFFAVRPEGSVSTLKIQRTERGDSAVYLCASSPGFTDNYGYTFGSGTRLTVV.